This T cell receptor beta chain was identified in a study of T cell changes during pregnancy in multiple sclerosis (dated by TCRdb to 2018 to 2020). Broadly, across the study: Changes in the T cell repertoire over the course of pregnancy were examined in this study in women with multiple sclerosis.

Regarding this clone: The clone's antigen remains unknown. The record has no base qualities; no much larger clone is one base away.

The library was obtained by the immunoSEQ multiplex PCR assay. This is the immuneACCESS table as TCRdb keeps it, with only in-frame sequences that have V and J called. A part of the clones is gone; compared with another copy, unresolved V genes explain less than half, and the rest is unexplained. The sample contains approximately 97,000 clones, approximately 90% of them found a single time. The top ten hold under 0.85% of the sample. The CDR3 measures 20 amino acids from cysteine to phenylalanine. Only the CDR3 region is kept as DNA, spanning 60 bases read in frame from base 1. The germline V gene sets CDR1 to KGHSH and CDR2 to LQKENI. After removal of 2 bases from V and 6 bases from J, the junction retains 18 bases not matched to a gene.

This receptor was obtained from a female donor in good health, enrolled as a control in a pregnancy study. The V and J genes are TRBV18 and TRBJ2-2; 10 bases in between match TRBD1. The specimen was peripheral blood, collected in the second trimester of pregnancy. For the CDR3, the sequence is CASSPRAPGQGTGDAGELFF. The DNA sequence is TGTGCCAGCTCACCAAGAGCTCCGGGACAGGGGACTGGGGACGCCGGGGAGCTGTTTTTT. Reference TRBV18 and TRBJ2-2 genes cover what lies past the CDR3, so the full variable domain is NAGVMQNPRHLVRRRGQEARLRCSPMKGHSHVYWYRQLPEEGLKFMVYLQKENIIDESGMPKERFSAEFPKEGPSILRIQQVVRGDSAAYFCASSPRAPGQGTGDAGELFFGEGSRLTVL.